The 10 T cell receptor beta chains presented below share a single source sample, sequenced in a study of cytomegalovirus exposure and HLA in healthy donors. The study ran its PCR with 60 Vbeta and 13 Jbeta primers. Sequencing used immunoSEQ multiplex PCR; TCRdb keeps in-frame clones, though not all of them. This table has about 120,000 clones, about 73% appearing once. The material sequenced was PBMCs. These receptors all come from a woman aged 40 to 50 in good health and CMV-seronegative.

The CDR3 is CASNGEAGGINQPQHF. DNA of the CDR3: TGTGCCAGTAACGGGGAAGCGGGGGGGATCAATCAGCCCCAGCATTTT. V and J are TRBV19 and TRBJ1-5; TRBD1 might be the D (5 bases). CDR3 size: 16 residues. Germline CDR1 and CDR2: LNHDA and SQIVND (reference sequence). Trimming stripped 7 bases from V and 3 bases from J, with 19 bases between.

V gene TRBV18 combines with J gene TRBJ2-3; 7 bases map to TRBD2. The CDR3 loop spans 15 amino acids. CDR1 and CDR2 (germline): KGHSH, LQKENI. The ends lost 3 bases at V and 4 bases at J; junction bases unmatched: 7. CDR3 loop: CASSPAGAGPDTQYF. CDR3 coding DNA: TGTGCCAGCTCACCGGCGGGAGCCGGGCCAGATACGCAGTATTTT.

This sequence joins TRBV18 and TRBJ1-1, with D possibly being TRBD1 (5 bases). CDR3 size: 14 residues. Germline lookup yields CDR1 KGHSH and CDR2 LQKENI. V was trimmed by 6 bases and J by 1 base, leaving 12 bases between them. The CDR3 reads CASSSRGGNTEAFF. The DNA of the CDR3 is TGTGCCAGCTCTTCCCGCGGGGGGAACACTGAAGCTTTCTTT.

V gene TRBV18 combines with J gene TRBJ2-2, with TRBD1 matching over 7 bases. Unmatched junction bases numbered 2, after V lost 4 bases and J lost 6 bases. Germline CDR1 reads KGHSH; CDR2 reads LQKENI. The CDR3 covers 13 residues. The CDR3 nucleotides are TGTGCCAGCTCACTCACAGGGGCCGGGGAGCTGTTTTTT. Its translation is CASSLTGAGELFF.

The J gene is TRBJ2-5, the V gene TRBV4-1, with 12 bases fitting TRBD1. V shed 4 bases, J shed 5 bases, and the junction held 8 bases outside the gene matches. This CDR3 has 16 amino acids. The germline CDR1 and CDR2 sequences are MGHRA and YSYEKL. The chain's CDR3 is CASSPWDRGRVETQYF. Here the CDR3 DNA reads TGCGCCAGCAGCCCATGGGACAGGGGGCGCGTGGAGACCCAGTACTTC.

The J gene is TRBJ2-7, the V gene TRBV2; D unresolved. With 4 bases removed from V and 9 bases from J, the gap between germline ends came to 16 bases. CDR3 size: 13 residues. Germline V gene lookup returns CDR1 SNHLY and CDR2 FYNNEI. CDR3 sequence reads: CASSVSRNKGQYF. The CDR3 region has the DNA TGTGCCAGCAGTGTGTCTAGGAACAAAGGGCAGTACTTC.

This rearrangement joins TRBV9 to TRBJ2-3; D unresolved. V lost 4 bases to trimming and J lost 9 bases, with 15 bases between them. Germline V gene lookup returns CDR1 SGDLS and CDR2 YYNGEE. CDR3 length equals 13 residues. The CDR3 here is CASSPPPPSTQYF. CDR3 nucleotides: TGTGCCAGCAGCCCACCGCCCCCGAGCACGCAGTATTTT.

Only a few counts were recorded for this clone. The chain recombines TRBV7-9 with TRBJ2-1; D perhaps matches TRBD2 (6 bases). This CDR3 is built from 14 residues. Trimming left V 5 bases short and J 8 bases short, with 16 bases between. The germline V gene encodes CDR1 SEHNR and CDR2 FQNEAQ (reference sequence). In DNA, the CDR3 is TGTGCCAGCAGCACCGTCGGGGACTTGGATGAGCAGTTCTTC. This gives the protein CASSTVGDLDEQFF.

The chain couples TRBV7-2 to TRBJ1-5, with a possible D match to TRBD1 (5 bases). Germline CDR1 reads SGHTA; CDR2 reads FQGNSA. The CDR3 runs to 14 residues. The V and J ends lost 6 bases and 0 bases respectively, with 9 bases between them. The chain's CDR3 is CASSPGPSNQPQHF. The CDR3, as DNA: TGTGCCAGCAGTCCAGGGCCTAGCAATCAGCCCCAGCATTTT.

V gene TRBV5-1 combines with J gene TRBJ2-3; 9 bases map to TRBD1. This CDR3 has 14 residues. V lost 3 bases and J lost 4; bases outside the gene matches: 3. Per the germline V gene, CDR1 is SGHRS and CDR2 is YFSETQ. The CDR3 region has the DNA TGCGCCAGCAGCTCGACAGGGGGAGCAGATACGCAGTATTTT. Amino acids: CASSSTGGADTQYF.